This T cell receptor (beta chain) was captured in a study of blood T cell repertoires in COVID-19. On the study more broadly: COVID-19 samples from acute and convalescent phases originated in the United States, Italy and Spain. Sample material is recorded as cDNA or gDNA derived from T cells, B-cell-depleted T cells, or PBMCs.

Per the original data handling: Estimates of nucleated cell counts were drawn from the amplification of reference gene primers. Profiling relied on immunoSEQ multiplex PCR, and the TCRdb table lists in-frame clones only, not all of them. For V, J and clone size, that table is used; D and trimming come from the DNA. The table has 55,000 to 80,000 clones, about 73% seen once; the top ten hold 25% to 30%. Comment on this clone: At one end, the junction sequence differs from germline, possibly due to a read error.

The origin of this receptor is a woman of 80 years or more with acute or convalescent COVID-19. Sequencing was performed on peripheral blood.

In DNA, the CDR3 is TGCGCCAGCAGGTTGGGACAGGGAGCAGGCTACACCTTC. Amino acid sequence: CASRLGQGAGYTF. The genes are TRBV5-1 and TRBJ1-2; 9 bases match TRBD1. There are 13 residues in the CDR3. Germline CDR1 reads SGHRS; CDR2 reads YFSETQ.